The T cell receptor beta chain described here comes from a study of T cell responses to AZD1222 COVID-19 vaccine. Notes on the study in general: The study reported that nearly half of spike-specific TCRs target unmutated variant regions. The donors showed a predominance of white British ancestry and of females, with possible underestimation of clonal diversity.

Generated by immunoSEQ multiplex PCR, the TCRdb table keeps only in-frame clones and is missing some. The sample lists 250,000 or so clones; 90% to 95% were seen once. Turning to this clone: Its antigen is as yet unknown.

The germline CDR1 and CDR2 sequences are LGHDT and YNNKEL (reference sequence). The ends were cut back, 2 bases at V and 0 bases at J, with 8 bases in the middle. This CDR3 has 14 amino acids. The V gene is TRBV3-1 (or the pseudogene TRBV3-2), the J gene TRBJ2-7; TRBD2 might be the D (5 bases). The sample in question was peripheral blood, obtained on day 0 of AZD1222 vaccination. This sequence was found in an adult in good health. This CDR3 is CASSQLGVSYEQYF. The CDR3 DNA sequence: TGTGCCAGCAGCCAACTCGGGGTCTCCTACGAGCAGTACTTC.